Listed below are T cell receptor beta chains from one sample, sequenced in a study of shared clonotypes between healthy human individuals. Some clones are missing from TCRdb's copy, which holds only in-frame ones; the method was immunoSEQ multiplex PCR. The table records about 610,000 clones, almost 97% of them present only once. The sample was naive CD4+ T cells sorted from blood. The receptors stem from a woman aged 25 to 45 in good health. Each CDR3 is given with its conserved first and last residue. Each record gives: D gene, clone size, V gene, J gene, CDR3 protein, CDR3 DNA. The D gene is left open where the match is weak. Some rows have no size entry. The others give once, few or many, or a class for an expanded clone.

D gene: .
clone size: .
V gene: TRBV19
J gene: TRBJ1-5
CDR3 protein: CASGRVPASNQPQHF
CDR3 DNA: TGTGCCAGTGGACGGGTCCCGGCGAGCAATCAGCCCCAGCATTTT

D gene: .
clone size: .
V gene: TRBV28
J gene: TRBJ2-5
CDR3 protein: CASSPSTGTSTGETQYF
CDR3 DNA: TGTGCCAGCAGTCCGTCTACCGGGACCTCAACGGGAGAGACCCAGTACTTC

D gene: .
clone size: once
V gene: TRBV10-2
J gene: TRBJ2-5
CDR3 protein: CASRQGGETQYF
CDR3 DNA: TGCGCCAGCAGACAGGGCGGGGAGACCCAGTACTTC

D gene: TRBD1
clone size: .
V gene: TRBV19
J gene: TRBJ2-7
CDR3 protein: CASSSHRGNSYEQYF
CDR3 DNA: TGTGCCAGTAGTAGTCACAGGGGGAATTCCTACGAGCAGTACTTC

D gene: .
clone size: .
V gene: TRBV28
J gene: TRBJ2-7
CDR3 protein: CASISGILPYEQYF
CDR3 DNA: TGTGCCAGCATCTCCGGGATACTGCCATACGAGCAGTACTTC

D gene: .
clone size: .
V gene: TRBV28
J gene: TRBJ2-2
CDR3 protein: CASSLPGTTGTGELFF
CDR3 DNA: TGTGCCAGCAGTCTCCCGGGCACCACCGGCACCGGGGAGCTGTTTTTT

D gene: TRBD2
clone size: .
V gene: TRBV7-2
J gene: TRBJ2-1
CDR3 protein: CASSLLAGGYNEQFF
CDR3 DNA: TGTGCCAGCAGCTTACTAGCGGGAGGATACAATGAGCAGTTCTTC

D gene: .
clone size: .
V gene: TRBV19
J gene: TRBJ1-5
CDR3 protein: CASSISIGPQHF
CDR3 DNA: TGTGCCAGTAGTATCTCTATCGGGCCCCAGCATTTT

D gene: .
clone size: .
V gene: TRBV11-2
J gene: TRBJ2-5
CDR3 protein: CASSPPGRIGETQYF
CDR3 DNA: TGTGCCAGCAGCCCCCCGGGCAGGATTGGGGAGACCCAGTACTTC

D gene: .
clone size: .
V gene: TRBV28
J gene: TRBJ2-7
CDR3 protein: CASSLVLEVTREQYF
CDR3 DNA: TGTGCCAGCAGTTTAGTGTTAGAGGTAACCAGAGAGCAGTACTTC

D gene: .
clone size: .
V gene: TRBV4-2
J gene: TRBJ1-6
CDR3 protein: CASSQEEGADNSPLHF
CDR3 DNA: TGTGCCAGCAGCCAAGAGGAAGGGGCCGACAATTCACCCCTCCACTTT

D gene: TRBD1
clone size: .
V gene: TRBV6-5
J gene: TRBJ2-7
CDR3 protein: CASNTGTGDYEQYF
CDR3 DNA: TGTGCCAGCAACACCGGGACAGGGGACTACGAGCAGTACTTC

D gene: .
clone size: .
V gene: TRBV25-1
J gene: TRBJ1-1
CDR3 protein: CASRESGSRAFF
CDR3 DNA: TGTGCCAGCAGGGAGAGTGGCTCGCGTGCTTTCTTT

D gene: TRBD1
clone size: .
V gene: TRBV10-2
J gene: TRBJ2-7
CDR3 protein: CASSEYLGQGFYEQYF
CDR3 DNA: TGCGCCAGCAGTGAGTATCTGGGACAGGGATTCTACGAGCAGTACTTC

D gene: .
clone size: .
V gene: TRBV5-1
J gene: TRBJ1-5
CDR3 protein: CASSLAGDNQPQHF
CDR3 DNA: TGCGCCAGCAGCTTGGCAGGGGACAATCAGCCCCAGCATTTT

D gene: .
clone size: once
V gene: TRBV19
J gene: TRBJ2-2
CDR3 protein: CASSMRRRDTGELFF
CDR3 DNA: TGTGCCAGTAGTATGCGGCGGAGGGACACCGGGGAGCTGTTTTTT

D gene: .
clone size: .
V gene: TRBV21-1
J gene: TRBJ2-7
CDR3 protein: CASSTGLPSYEQYF
CDR3 DNA: TGTGCCAGCAGCACGGGACTCCCCTCCTACGAGCAGTACTTC

D gene: .
clone size: .
V gene: TRBV15
J gene: TRBJ1-1
CDR3 protein: CATSRDSGEAFF
CDR3 DNA: TGTGCCACCAGCAGAGATTCGGGTGAAGCTTTCTTT

D gene: .
clone size: .
V gene: TRBV30
J gene: TRBJ2-1
CDR3 protein: CAWSGGRGVSTTSYNEQFF
CDR3 DNA: TGTGCCTGGAGTGGAGGGAGGGGGGTGTCTACAACCTCCTACAATGAGCAGTTCTTC

D gene: .
clone size: .
V gene: TRBV7-2
J gene: TRBJ2-7
CDR3 protein: CASSFGQGTYEQYF
CDR3 DNA: TGTGCCAGCAGCTTTGGGCAGGGGACTTACGAGCAGTACTTC

D gene: .
clone size: .
V gene: TRBV25-1
J gene: TRBJ2-5
CDR3 protein: CASSPLWGGPETQYF
CDR3 DNA: TGTGCCAGCAGTCCGTTGTGGGGGGGCCCAGAGACCCAGTACTTC

D gene: .
clone size: .
V gene: TRBV5-1
J gene: TRBJ1-1
CDR3 protein: CASSSRMNTEAFF
CDR3 DNA: TGCGCCAGCAGTTCACGCATGAACACTGAAGCTTTCTTT

D gene: .
clone size: .
V gene: TRBV6-1
J gene: TRBJ1-3
CDR3 protein: CASWPLNSGNTIYF
CDR3 DNA: TGTGCCAGTTGGCCCCTCAACTCTGGAAACACCATATATTTT

D gene: TRBD2
clone size: .
V gene: TRBV6-1
J gene: TRBJ2-3
CDR3 protein: CASSDVPGLAPDTQYF
CDR3 DNA: TGTGCCAGCAGTGACGTTCCGGGACTAGCGCCAGATACGCAGTATTTT

D gene: TRBD2
clone size: .
V gene: TRBV5-1
J gene: TRBJ2-1
CDR3 protein: CASSLERLAGVHNEQFF
CDR3 DNA: TGCGCCAGCAGCTTGGAACGGCTAGCGGGAGTTCACAATGAGCAGTTCTTC

D gene: .
clone size: .
V gene: TRBV27
J gene: TRBJ2-7
CDR3 protein: CASSFGSGQGEQYF
CDR3 DNA: TGTGCCAGCAGTTTCGGATCAGGGCAGGGAGAGCAGTACTTC

D gene: .
clone size: .
V gene: TRBV6-5
J gene: TRBJ1-5
CDR3 protein: CASSYSLQGDQPQHF
CDR3 DNA: TGTGCCAGCAGTTACTCTTTACAGGGCGATCAGCCCCAGCATTTT

D gene: TRBD1
clone size: .
V gene: TRBV19
J gene: TRBJ2-7
CDR3 protein: CASSIRRPDRFSSYEQYF
CDR3 DNA: TGTGCCAGTAGTATTCGCAGACCGGACAGGTTTAGCTCCTACGAGCAGTACTTC

D gene: .
clone size: once
V gene: TRBV5-1
J gene: TRBJ2-1
CDR3 protein: CASSRSKGNNEQFF
CDR3 DNA: TGCGCCAGCAGCAGGAGTAAGGGCAACAATGAGCAGTTCTTC

D gene: TRBD1
clone size: .
V gene: TRBV13
J gene: TRBJ1-6
CDR3 protein: CASSLGSGGDTPLHF
CDR3 DNA: TGTGCCAGCAGCTTAGGGTCAGGGGGGGACACACCCCTCCACTTT

D gene: .
clone size: once
V gene: TRBV29-1
J gene: TRBJ2-2
CDR3 protein: CSASGQSNTGELFF
CDR3 DNA: TGCAGCGCCTCCGGACAGTCGAACACCGGGGAGCTGTTTTTT

D gene: TRBD2
clone size: once
V gene: TRBV13
J gene: TRBJ2-7
CDR3 protein: CASSYLIHTGTSAYEQYF
CDR3 DNA: TGTGCCAGCAGCTACCTAATTCACACCGGGACTAGCGCCTACGAGCAGTACTTC

D gene: .
clone size: .
V gene: TRBV20-1
J gene: TRBJ2-7
CDR3 protein: CSAPGVGEQYF
CDR3 DNA: TGCAGTGCTCCAGGGGTTGGCGAGCAGTACTTC

D gene: TRBD2
clone size: .
V gene: TRBV14
J gene: TRBJ2-5
CDR3 protein: CASSQVVWTSGSLETQYF
CDR3 DNA: TGTGCCAGCAGCCAAGTAGTCTGGACTAGCGGGAGCTTGGAGACCCAGTACTTC

D gene: .
clone size: .
V gene: TRBV28
J gene: TRBJ1-2
CDR3 protein: CASSFGGYGYTF
CDR3 DNA: TGTGCCAGCAGTTTTGGTGGTTATGGCTACACCTTC

D gene: .
clone size: .
V gene: TRBV10-2
J gene: TRBJ2-2
CDR3 protein: CAISGNNTGELFF
CDR3 DNA: TGCGCCATCTCGGGAAACAACACCGGGGAGCTGTTTTTT

D gene: TRBD1
clone size: .
V gene: TRBV2
J gene: TRBJ1-3
CDR3 protein: CASSWTGGGNTIYF
CDR3 DNA: TGTGCCAGCAGTTGGACAGGTGGTGGAAACACCATATATTTT

D gene: .
clone size: .
V gene: TRBV19
J gene: TRBJ2-2
CDR3 protein: CASSMLGGPNTGELFF
CDR3 DNA: TGTGCCAGTAGTATGCTCGGGGGCCCAAACACCGGGGAGCTGTTTTTT

D gene: TRBD1
clone size: .
V gene: TRBV4-1
J gene: TRBJ2-3
CDR3 protein: CASSRNPGQGAVRTRTDTQYF
CDR3 DNA: TGCGCCAGCAGCCGCAACCCGGGACAGGGGGCCGTAAGGACGCGCACAGATACGCAGTATTTT

D gene: .
clone size: .
V gene: TRBV28
J gene: TRBJ2-1
CDR3 protein: CASSLVAGRNEQFF
CDR3 DNA: TGTGCCAGCAGTTTAGTGGCAGGGAGAAATGAGCAGTTCTTC

D gene: TRBD2
clone size: .
V gene: TRBV6-4
J gene: TRBJ2-1
CDR3 protein: CASSDRVRTSGGEQFF
CDR3 DNA: TGTGCCAGCAGTGACAGGGTTCGGACTAGCGGGGGTGAGCAGTTCTTC

D gene: TRBD2
clone size: .
V gene: TRBV9
J gene: TRBJ2-7
CDR3 protein: CASSPRLAEPYEQYF
CDR3 DNA: TGTGCCAGCAGCCCCCGACTAGCGGAGCCCTACGAGCAGTACTTC

D gene: .
clone size: .
V gene: TRBV5-1
J gene: TRBJ2-5
CDR3 protein: CASSLDRARETQYF
CDR3 DNA: TGCGCCAGCAGCTTGGATCGGGCTAGAGAGACCCAGTACTTC

D gene: .
clone size: .
V gene: TRBV7-9
J gene: TRBJ2-7
CDR3 protein: CASSREEQRYEQYF
CDR3 DNA: TGTGCCAGCAGCCGAGAAGAGCAGCGGTACGAGCAGTACTTC

D gene: .
clone size: .
V gene: TRBV9
J gene: TRBJ2-5
CDR3 protein: CASSVAPLQETQYF
CDR3 DNA: TGTGCCAGCAGCGTAGCTCCCCTCCAAGAGACCCAGTACTTC

D gene: .
clone size: .
V gene: TRBV7-8
J gene: TRBJ1-5
CDR3 protein: CASSFSAYQPQHF
CDR3 DNA: TGTGCCAGCAGCTTCAGTGCCTATCAGCCCCAGCATTTT

D gene: .
clone size: .
V gene: TRBV5-1
J gene: TRBJ2-7
CDR3 protein: CASSPRAASYEQYF
CDR3 DNA: TGCGCCAGCAGCCCAAGAGCAGCCTCCTACGAGCAGTACTTC

D gene: .
clone size: .
V gene: TRBV5-4
J gene: TRBJ2-1
CDR3 protein: CASSSPLVDEQFF
CDR3 DNA: TGTGCCAGCAGCTCGCCGCTAGTCGATGAGCAGTTCTTC

D gene: .
clone size: .
V gene: TRBV7-9
J gene: TRBJ2-3
CDR3 protein: CASSFRAITDTQYF
CDR3 DNA: TGTGCCAGCAGCTTTAGGGCAATCACAGATACGCAGTATTTT

D gene: .
clone size: once
V gene: TRBV18
J gene: TRBJ1-1
CDR3 protein: CASSPTGTEAFF
CDR3 DNA: TGTGCCAGCTCACCAACAGGCACTGAAGCTTTCTTT

D gene: .
clone size: .
V gene: TRBV6-6
J gene: TRBJ2-2
CDR3 protein: CASSYSGTGELFF
CDR3 DNA: TGTGCCAGCAGTTACTCGGGGACCGGGGAGCTGTTTTTT

D gene: .
clone size: .
V gene: TRBV29-1
J gene: TRBJ2-3
CDR3 protein: CSVKGEGRTDTQYF
CDR3 DNA: TGCAGCGTGAAGGGGGAGGGACGAACAGATACGCAGTATTTT

D gene: TRBD2
clone size: .
V gene: TRBV10-2
J gene: TRBJ2-7
CDR3 protein: CASSESGTSGISYEQYF
CDR3 DNA: TGCGCCAGCAGTGAGTCTGGGACTAGCGGAATATCCTACGAGCAGTACTTC

D gene: TRBD2
clone size: .
V gene: TRBV2
J gene: TRBJ2-1
CDR3 protein: CASRTSGGLEQFF
CDR3 DNA: TGTGCCAGCCGGACTAGCGGGGGACTAGAGCAGTTCTTC